A single sample gave rise to the 16 T cell receptor beta chains below, sequenced in a study of cytomegalovirus exposure and HLA in healthy donors. 60 Vbeta and 13 Jbeta primers were used in PCR. TCRdb's copy holds only in-frame clones and misses some; the assay was immunoSEQ multiplex PCR. Of under 150,000 clones detected, 75% to 90% appear once; the ten largest clones hold 5.5% to 6%. What was sequenced was PBMCs. The receptors were gathered from a woman aged 40 to 50 in good health and CMV-seropositive.

The V gene is TRBV11-2, the J gene TRBJ1-2, with a weak D call TRBD1 (6 bases). With 6 bases removed from V and 8 bases from J, the gap between germline ends came to 10 bases. Germline loops: CDR1 SGHAT, CDR2 FQNNGV. The CDR3 is 11 amino acids. CDR3 DNA: TGTGCCAGCAGTCTCCAGGGGGGCTACACCTTC. As protein: CASSLQGGYTF.

The V and J genes are TRBV12-5 and TRBJ1-5; possibly TRBD1 for D (5 bases). V was cut by 7 bases and J by 1 base, with 11 bases left in between. This CDR3 has 14 residues. Germline V gene data show CDR1 as LGHNT and CDR2 as FRNRAP. CDR3 in amino acids: CASAKTESNQPQHF. The CDR3 coding sequence is TGTGCTAGTGCCAAGACAGAAAGCAATCAGCCCCAGCATTTT.

This chain links TRBV11-2 with TRBJ1-2; 9 nucleotides agree with TRBD1. The V and J ends lost 4 bases and 2 bases, in that order; junction bases with no gene match: 11. Per germline, CDR1 SGHAT and CDR2 FQNNGV. This CDR3 comprises 17 residues. The DNA for the CDR3 is TGTGCCAGCAGCTCCGGGACAGGGTACGCCTCGAACTATGGCTACACCTTC. Translation: CASSSGTGYASNYGYTF.

V gene TRBV7-3 combines with J gene TRBJ2-1; 13 positions match TRBD2. Trimming at V came to 1 base and at J to 8 bases, leaving 11 bases not matched to a gene. In germline, CDR1 is SGHTA, CDR2 FQGTGA. The CDR3 is 18 amino acids. The chain's CDR3 is CASSLMGTSGRAPHEQFF. As DNA, the CDR3 is TGTGCCAGCAGCTTAATGGGAACTAGCGGGAGGGCCCCCCATGAGCAGTTCTTC.

The V gene is TRBV27, the J gene TRBJ2-3; possible D gene TRBD2, 7 bases. This CDR3 spans 12 amino acids. The germline V gene has CDR1 MNHEY and CDR2 SMNVEV (reference sequence). V was trimmed by 10 bases and J by 4 bases, leaving 12 bases between them. CDR3 DNA sequence: TGTGCCACCCGGGGGGCGTCAGATACGCAGTATTTT. It encodes CATRGASDTQYF.

The chain recombines TRBV19 with TRBJ2-4; 7 bases fit TRBD1. Germline V gene lookup returns CDR1 LNHDA and CDR2 SQIVND (reference sequence). The CDR3 has 14 amino acids. Trimming cost V 5 bases and J 2 bases; bases outside gene matches: 3. The CDR3 bases are TGTGCCAGTAGTCGACAGGGTTCCAAAAACATTCAGTACTTC. It codes for CASSRQGSKNIQYF.

The sample holds one count of this clone. The chain has TRBV7-2 and TRBJ1-2; 7 nucleotides match TRBD1. CDR1 and CDR2 (germline): SGHTA, FQGNSA. The V segment lost 5 bases and the J segment 8 bases; nucleotides outside the gene matches: 8. The CDR3 runs 13 residues. CDR3: CASSPDRVTGYTF. CDR3 DNA sequence: TGTGCCAGCAGCCCAGACAGGGTTACAGGCTACACCTTC. The full variable domain, in which reference TRBV7-2 and TRBJ1-2 provide the parts outside the CDR3, is GAGVSQSPSNKVTEKGKDVELRCDPISGHTALYWYRQSLGQGLEFLIYFQGNSAPDKSGLPSDRFSAERTGGSVSTLTIQRTQQEDSAVYLCASSPDRVTGYTFGSGTRLTVV.

This clone was picked up one time. CDR3 amino acids: CASRLGAGMPDTQYF. CDR3 bases: TGTGCCAGCAGACTTGGGGCGGGAATGCCAGATACGCAGTATTTT. The V call is TRBV27, the J call TRBJ2-3; D is possibly TRBD2 (6 bases). Germline V lookup: CDR1 MNHEY, CDR2 SMNVEV (reference sequence). The CDR3 consists of 15 residues. V shed 6 bases and J shed 4 bases, with 17 bases lying between them.

This clone showed up just a few times. The V call is TRBV7-9, the J call TRBJ1-1; 8 bases line up with TRBD1. CDR3 length: 15 amino acids. From germline, CDR1 is SEHNR and CDR2 FQNEAQ (reference sequence). Trimming cost V 5 bases and J 2 bases; bases outside gene matches: 7. The CDR3 here is CASSPQGARNTEAFF. The CDR3 DNA follows: TGTGCCAGCAGCCCCCAGGGGGCGCGAAACACTGAAGCTTTCTTT.

This clone was seen once. The rearrangement uses TRBV30 and TRBJ2-7; 11 positions agree with TRBD1. The CDR3 runs to 15 residues. Germline V gene lookup returns CDR1 GTSNPN and CDR2 SVGIG (reference sequence). Trimming cost V 1 base and J 3 bases; bases outside gene matches: 5. The CDR3 DNA reads TGTGCCTGGAGTGCCTTCGGGACAGGGGGCTACGAGCAGTACTTC. Encoded protein: CAWSAFGTGGYEQYF.

About this clone itself: The same CDR3 is also encoded by other DNA sequences in this sample. This chain connects TRBV5-1 to TRBJ2-1; 12 bases match TRBD2. The V gene's germline CDR1 is SGHRS and CDR2 YFSETQ. The CDR3 is 15 residues long. The V segment lost 4 bases and the J segment 7 bases; nucleotides outside the gene matches: 6. Here the CDR3 reads CASSLLAGGQNEQFF. CDR3 nucleotide sequence: TGCGCCAGCAGCCTACTAGCGGGGGGTCAGAATGAGCAGTTCTTC.

J is TRBJ1-5 and V is TRBV6-6; TRBD1 matches at 9 bases. The CDR3 consists of 16 residues. The ends lost 2 bases at V and 3 bases at J; junction bases unmatched: 5. Germline V gene lookup returns CDR1 MNHNY and CDR2 SVGAGI (reference sequence). Here the CDR3 DNA reads TGTGCCAGCAGTTACGGGACAGGGCGCCCCAATCAGCCCCAGCATTTT. It codes for CASSYGTGRPNQPQHF.

The genes are TRBV5-4 and TRBJ1-4; 7 bases line up with TRBD1. Looked up from germline, CDR1 is SGHNT and CDR2 is YYREEE (reference sequence). The CDR3 covers 15 residues. After removal of 4 bases from V and 5 bases from J, the junction contained 8 bases not matched to a gene. CDR3 protein: CASSARDSRNEKLFF. The CDR3 coding sequence is TGTGCCAGCAGCGCACGGGACAGCCGAAATGAAAAACTGTTTTTT.

The CDR3 sequence: CSAGLGQGHWSYEQYF. The CDR3 nucleotides read TGCAGCGCCGGTCTGGGACAGGGGCATTGGTCCTACGAGCAGTACTTC. The chain is built from TRBV29-1 and TRBJ2-7; 10 nucleotides agree with TRBD1. This CDR3 region has 16 residues. Germline lookup yields CDR1 SQVTM and CDR2 ANQGSEA. V dropped 7 bases and J dropped 1; count of bases not matched to a gene: 13.

The V and J genes are TRBV21-1 and TRBJ1-1. TRBV21-1 is noted as a pseudogene. The CDR3 totals 15 residues. The CDR3: CASSKEYSLNTEAFF. In DNA form, the CDR3 reads TGTGCCAGCAGCAAAGAATACTCCCTGAACACTGAAGCTTTCTTT.

V and J are TRBV30 and TRBJ1-5; 8 nucleotides match TRBD1. CDR1 is GTSNPN and CDR2 is SVGIG in the germline V gene (reference sequence). The CDR3 runs to 12 residues. The V and J ends lost 1 base and 11 bases, in that order; junction bases with no gene match: 4. CDR3: CAWSGQGYTQHF. The CDR3, as DNA: TGTGCCTGGAGTGGACAGGGGTATACCCAGCATTTT.